Below, one TCR beta chain is given with its context. The record originates from a study of blood T cells in healthy people across ages. PCR was performed a second time for 7 to 11 cycles using a sample-barcoded 5' primer and a J-beta primer mix. TCRdb re-called the 5' RACE reads with MiXCR, one entry per CDR3 protein. The profile shows 650,000 to 700,000 distinct CDR3 sequences, over 40% of them singletons. The source is a woman of 80 years or more in good health. Sequenced material: blood.

For the CDR3, the DNA is TGTGCCACCAGCAGAGATCTAATCCCTTCGTTGTTGGAGACCCAGTACTTC. Its protein is CATSRDLIPSLLETQYF. This chain links TRBV15 with TRBJ2-7, with D unresolved. The J call could be wrong; TRBJ2-5 is a better fit for the DNA end. Germline CDR1 reads LNHNV; CDR2 reads YYDKDF (reference sequence). This CDR3 is 17 amino acids long.